A selection of T cell receptor beta chains follows, all from one sample in a study of cytomegalovirus exposure and HLA in healthy donors. The protocol was immunoSEQ multiplex PCR, while the TCRdb copy is restricted to in-frame clones and leaves out a portion. The sample has about 75,000 clones; 65% to 90% are singletons. What was sequenced was PBMCs. These receptors were taken from a man between 65 and 85 years old in good health and CMV-seropositive. The CDR3 runs from the conserved cysteine through the conserved F or W. The D gene is left open where the match is weak. The size of a clone is reported for some rows only, either as once, few or many, or as a class for expanded clones.

j_call	d_call	v_call	clone_size	cdr3_aa	cdr3_nt
TRBJ2-7	TRBD1	TRBV10-3	NA	CAIRRQGADEQYF	TGTGCCATCAGGCGCCAGGGGGCGGACGAGCAGTACTTC
TRBJ2-7	NA	TRBV30	NA	CAWSVFDEQYF	TGTGCCTGGAGTGTGTTCGACGAGCAGTACTTC
TRBJ2-1	NA	TRBV5-1	NA	CASSLEGGTYNEQFF	TGCGCCAGCAGCTTGGAGGGGGGGACCTACAATGAGCAGTTCTTC
TRBJ1-4	TRBD1	TRBV7-9	NA	CASSQGQGYEKLFF	TGTGCCAGCAGCCAGGGACAGGGCTATGAAAAACTGTTTTTT
TRBJ1-2	NA	TRBV5-6	NA	CASSLGQEGGYTF	TGTGCCAGCAGCTTGGGGCAGGAGGGGGGCTACACCTTC
TRBJ2-3	TRBD2	TRBV2	NA	CASSDQGLAGAGTQYF	TGTGCCAGCAGTGATCAGGGGCTAGCGGGAGCGGGGACGCAGTATTTT
TRBJ2-5	TRBD2	TRBV30	NA	CARGLAETQYF	TGTGCCAGGGGACTAGCGGAAACCCAGTACTTC
TRBJ2-7	TRBD1	TRBV5-1	NA	CASSFDRASYEQYF	TGCGCCAGCAGCTTTGACAGGGCTTCCTACGAGCAGTACTTC
TRBJ1-1	TRBD1	TRBV4-3	NA	CASSQVTTGTTEAFF	TGCGCCAGCAGCCAGGTCACGACAGGGACCACTGAAGCTTTCTTT
TRBJ2-1	TRBD1	TRBV18	NA	CASSPALDRVGYEQFF	TGTGCCAGCTCACCAGCCTTAGACAGGGTGGGATATGAGCAGTTCTTC
TRBJ2-5	TRBD2	TRBV9	NA	CASSARAGGEETQYF	TGTGCCAGCAGCGCTAGGGCGGGAGGGGAGGAGACCCAGTACTTC
TRBJ2-5	NA	TRBV6-5	once	CASSYGGKETQYF	TGTGCCAGCAGTTACGGCGGGAAAGAGACCCAGTACTTC
TRBJ1-1	TRBD1	TRBV5-1	few	CASSSTGGNTEAFF	TGCGCCAGCAGCTCGACAGGGGGAAACACTGAAGCTTTCTTT
TRBJ1-4	NA	TRBV30	NA	CAWSVRGEKLFF	TGTGCCTGGAGTGTACGGGGTGAAAAACTGTTTTTT
TRBJ2-1	NA	TRBV6-5	NA	CASSSSTSGRGNEQFF	NA
TRBJ1-5	NA	TRBV5-4	few	CASSVQGLGNQPQHF	TGTGCCAGCAGCGTACAGGGTTTAGGCAATCAGCCCCAGCATTTT
TRBJ2-5	NA	TRBV20-1	NA	CSAREQETQYF	TGCAGTGCTAGGGAGCAAGAGACCCAGTACTTC
TRBJ1-1	NA	TRBV27	NA	CASSPWGLLAEAFF	TGTGCCAGCAGTCCATGGGGACTGCTCGCTGAAGCTTTCTTT
TRBJ2-2	NA	TRBV29-1	once	CSVDVGGTGELFF	TGCAGCGTTGATGTGGGGGGCACCGGGGAGCTGTTTTTT
TRBJ2-3	TRBD2	TRBV6-6	NA	CASSPRRGSSDTQYF	TGTGCCAGCAGCCCGAGGCGCGGGAGCTCGGATACGCAGTATTTT
TRBJ2-7	TRBD2	TRBV30	NA	CAWSVAGRAPYEQYF	TGTGCCTGGAGTGTAGCCGGGAGGGCCCCCTACGAGCAGTACTTC
TRBJ2-7	TRBD2	TRBV9	few	CASSPPGGKSYEQYF	TGTGCCAGCAGCCCGCCGGGGGGGAAGAGCTACGAGCAGTACTTC
TRBJ2-2	NA	TRBV30	NA	CAWNRENTGELFF	TGTGCCTGGAACAGGGAAAACACCGGGGAGCTGTTTTTT